The TCR beta chain under discussion was sequenced for a study of Ad26.COV2.S vaccination and SARS-CoV-2 variants. Study details: Into the muscle, Ad26.COV2.S was dosed once or twice, 56 days apart. Study results and caveats: Relative to placebo recipients, vaccine recipients exhibited elevated spike-specific TCR breadth.

V dropped 2 bases and J dropped 10 bases, with 12 bases sitting between them. This CDR3 contains 13 residues. CDR1 is MNHEY, CDR2 SVGEGT, per germline. Comment on this clone: Its antigen remains unknown.

As to treatment: 15 to 20 received Ad26.COV2.S at low or high dose, single or two shots; 5 received placebo; per-sample allocation not given. Day 63 following the first vaccine or placebo injection was when the samples were taken. Sequenced by immunoSEQ multiplex PCR; TCRdb stores in-frame clones only, minus some. The table lists about 480,000 clones, roughly 89% of them singletons, with more than 10% in the top ten. This chain uses TRBV6-2 or TRBV6-3 with TRBJ2-1; no reliable D call. Sequenced material: peripheral blood, taken in a trial of Ad26.COV2.S vaccine versus placebo. This TCR was sampled from a person between 18 and 60 years old who received the Ad26.COV2.S COVID-19 vaccine or a placebo. The CDR3 loop reads CASSYRARREQFF. CDR3 DNA sequence: TGTGCCAGCAGTTACAGGGCTCGAAGGGAGCAGTTCTTC.